These 6 T cell receptor beta chains came from one sample sequenced in a study of T cells after posttransplantation cyclophosphamide. Here immunoSEQ multiplex PCR was the method, and the copy in TCRdb shows in-frame clones only, minus some. There are 20,000 to 25,000 clones in the sample; approximately 70% occur only once, and 0.65% lies in the top ten. The sequenced sample consisted of memory CD4+ T cells sorted from PBMCs. The receptors were gathered from a woman aged 60-75 years in good health, CMV-negative, and a related stem cell transplant donor.

In its sample, this clone was seen once. V usage is TRBV5-6 and J usage is TRBJ2-7, with 11 bases fitting TRBD1. The CDR3 has 14 amino acids. With 3 bases clipped from V and 2 bases from J, the junction kept 1 base outside the gene matches. Germline V CDR1 and CDR2: SGHDT, YYEEEE. In DNA, the CDR3 is TGTGCCAGCAGCTGGACAGGGGGCCCCTACGAGCAGTACTTC. As protein: CASSWTGGPYEQYF.

Judged by abundance, this clone is medium-sized. The chain couples TRBV28 to TRBJ1-2; D is uncertain. Germline CDR1 MDHEN, CDR2 SYDVKM. V lost 4 bases to trimming and J lost 5 bases, with 14 bases between them. The CDR3 covers 14 residues. CDR3 sequence reads: CASSSDLGWYGYTF. Written as DNA, the CDR3 is TGTGCCAGCAGTTCTGACCTCGGGTGGTATGGCTACACCTTC.

The chain is built from TRBV28 and TRBJ1-5; D is perhaps TRBD1 (6 bases). V was clipped by 5 bases and J by 1 base, with 15 bases between them. The germline CDR1 and CDR2 sequences are MDHEN and SYDVKM. This CDR3 has 16 amino acids. The CDR3 region has the DNA TGTGCCAGCAGTAGCGGGGCCAGGGGAAGCAATCAGCCCCAGCATTTT. Amino acid sequence: CASSSGARGSNQPQHF.

This rearrangement joins TRBV5-8 to TRBJ1-6; a weak D match, TRBD1 (6 bases). V gave up 2 bases and J gave up 0 bases, with 12 bases separating them. Germline CDR1 is SGHTS and CDR2 is YDEGEE. The CDR3 consists of 17 residues. The CDR3 coding sequence is TGTGCCAGCAGCTTTACAGGGTCGGGCTCCTATAATTCACCCCTCCACTTT. Translated: CASSFTGSGSYNSPLHF.

The chain employs TRBV9 and TRBJ1-1; D may be TRBD1 (5 bases). CDR3 length: 15 amino acids. Germline CDR1 SGDLS, CDR2 YYNGEE. V lost 0 bases, J lost 0 bases, and 9 bases lay in between. The CDR3 region is CASSVAGALNTEAFF. CDR3 bases: TGTGCCAGCAGCGTAGCTGGGGCCCTGAACACTGAAGCTTTCTTT.

The chain uses TRBV5-1 and TRBJ2-5; D gene ambiguous. The germline V and J ends were trimmed by 1 base and 5 bases, with 3 bases remaining between them. This CDR3 region has 11 residues. Germline V gene sequence: CDR1 SGHRS, CDR2 YFSETQ. CDR3 bases: TGCGCCAGCAGCTTGCAGGAGACCCAGTACTTC. Translated, it gives CASSLQETQYF.